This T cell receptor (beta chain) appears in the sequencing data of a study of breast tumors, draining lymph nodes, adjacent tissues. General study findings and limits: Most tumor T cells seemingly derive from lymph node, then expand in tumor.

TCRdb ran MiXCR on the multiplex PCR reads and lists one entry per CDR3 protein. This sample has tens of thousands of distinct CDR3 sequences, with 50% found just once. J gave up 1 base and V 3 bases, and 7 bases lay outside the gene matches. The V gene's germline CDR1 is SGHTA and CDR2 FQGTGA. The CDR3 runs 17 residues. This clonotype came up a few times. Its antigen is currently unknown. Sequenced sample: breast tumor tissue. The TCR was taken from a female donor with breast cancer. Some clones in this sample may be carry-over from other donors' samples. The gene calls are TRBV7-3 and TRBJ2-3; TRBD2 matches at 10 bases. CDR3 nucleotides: TGTGCCAGCAGCTTGGGGCTAGCGGGAGACTGCACAGATACGCAGTATTTT. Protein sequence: CASSLGLAGDCTDTQYF.